This T cell receptor (beta chain) was identified during a study of blood T cell repertoires in COVID-19. For the study at large: The United States, Italy and Spain were the sources of the acute and convalescent COVID-19 samples. The cDNA or gDNA used as material had been derived from T cells, B-cell-depleted T cells, or PBMCs.

This CDR3 region has 13 residues. Deletions cut 4 bases from V and 0 bases from J, with 6 bases between. Germline CDR1 LGHDT, CDR2 YNNKEL (reference sequence). While infection was still active, Seattle patients were enrolled and then followed longitudinally. As handled by the study authors: Nucleated cell number was recorded as an estimate derived from reference gene primer amplification. Sequencing used immunoSEQ multiplex PCR; TCRdb keeps in-frame clones, though not all of them. The D gene and trimming were derived from the DNA, and the V and J assignments and clone size from that table. In the table there are 100,000 to 150,000 clones, roughly 86% of which are singletons.

This receptor was obtained from a woman aged 70 to 79 with COVID-19, enrolled during active disease. Sequenced material: peripheral blood. The V call is TRBV3-1 (or the pseudogene TRBV3-2), the J call TRBJ1-2, with unresolved D. CDR3 residues: CASSPNSNYGYTF. The CDR3 DNA reads as TGTGCCAGCAGCCCTAATTCTAACTATGGCTACACCTTC.